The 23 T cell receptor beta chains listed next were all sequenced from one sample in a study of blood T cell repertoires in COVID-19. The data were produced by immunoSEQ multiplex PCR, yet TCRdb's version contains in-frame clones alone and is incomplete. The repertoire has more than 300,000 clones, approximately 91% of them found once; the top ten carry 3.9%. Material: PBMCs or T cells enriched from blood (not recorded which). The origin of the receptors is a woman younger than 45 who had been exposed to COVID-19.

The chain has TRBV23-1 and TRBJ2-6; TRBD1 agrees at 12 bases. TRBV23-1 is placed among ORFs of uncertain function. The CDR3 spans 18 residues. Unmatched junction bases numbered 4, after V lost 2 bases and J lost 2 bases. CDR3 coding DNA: TGCGCCAGCAGTCAACGGGACAGGGGGCGCCCTGGGGCCAACGTCCTGACTTTC. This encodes CASSQRDRGRPGANVLTF.

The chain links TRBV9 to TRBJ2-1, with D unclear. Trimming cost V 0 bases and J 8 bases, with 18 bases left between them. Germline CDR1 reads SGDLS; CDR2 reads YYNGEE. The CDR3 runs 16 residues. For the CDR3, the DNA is TGTGCCAGCAGCGTAGCAGCTAGTCTGGGTGGAGATGAGCAGTTCTTC. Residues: CASSVAASLGGDEQFF.

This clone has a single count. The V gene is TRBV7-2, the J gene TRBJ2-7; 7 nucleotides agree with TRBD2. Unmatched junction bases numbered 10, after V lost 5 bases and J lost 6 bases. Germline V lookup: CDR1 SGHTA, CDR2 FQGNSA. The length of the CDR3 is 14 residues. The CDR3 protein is CASSTSGGVVEQYF. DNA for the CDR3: TGTGCCAGCAGCACTAGTGGGGGGGTAGTCGAGCAGTACTTC. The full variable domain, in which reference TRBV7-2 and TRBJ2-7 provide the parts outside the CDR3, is GAGVSQSPSNKVTEKGKDVELRCDPISGHTALYWYRQSLGQGLEFLIYFQGNSAPDKSGLPSDRFSAERTGGSVSTLTIQRTQQEDSAVYLCASSTSGGVVEQYFGPGTRLTVT.

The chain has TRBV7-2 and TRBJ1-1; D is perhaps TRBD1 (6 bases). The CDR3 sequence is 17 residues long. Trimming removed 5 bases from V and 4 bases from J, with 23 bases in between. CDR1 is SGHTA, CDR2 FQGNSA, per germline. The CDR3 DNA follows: TGTGCCAGCAGCACCTATAGACAGGCCTCGCTGGGCACTGAAGCTTTCTTT. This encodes CASSTYRQASLGTEAFF.

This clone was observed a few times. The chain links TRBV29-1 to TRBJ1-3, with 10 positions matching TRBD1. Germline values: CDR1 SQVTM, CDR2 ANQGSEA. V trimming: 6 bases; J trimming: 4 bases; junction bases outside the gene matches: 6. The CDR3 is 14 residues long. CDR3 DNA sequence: TGCAGCGTCTGGGACAGGGGAGGAGGAAACACCATATATTTT. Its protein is CSVWDRGGGNTIYF.

The CDR3 sequence is CASSEGSGGYTF. The CDR3 DNA reads as TGTGCCAGCAGTGAAGGGAGTGGTGGCTACACCTTC. The rearrangement joins TRBV2 to TRBJ1-2; D ambiguous. V shed 1 base and J shed 7 bases, with 7 bases lying between them. There are 12 residues in the CDR3. Germline V CDR1 and CDR2: SNHLY, FYNNEI.

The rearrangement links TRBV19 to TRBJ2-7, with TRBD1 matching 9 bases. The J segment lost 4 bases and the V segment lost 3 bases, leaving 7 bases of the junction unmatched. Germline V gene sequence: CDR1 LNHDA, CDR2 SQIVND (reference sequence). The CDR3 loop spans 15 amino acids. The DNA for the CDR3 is TGTGCCAGTAGTATCTTGGGACAGGGAACTTACGAGCAGTACTTC. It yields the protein CASSILGQGTYEQYF.

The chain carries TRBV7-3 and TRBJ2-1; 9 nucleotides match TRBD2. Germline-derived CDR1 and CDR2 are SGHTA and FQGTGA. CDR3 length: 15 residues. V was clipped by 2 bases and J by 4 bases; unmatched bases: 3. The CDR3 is CASSLAGGPYNEQFF. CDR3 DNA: TGTGCCAGCAGCTTAGCGGGGGGGCCGTACAATGAGCAGTTCTTC.

Written as DNA, the CDR3 is TGTGCCAGCAGGTTGACTACTAGCGTTCCCCAGACCCAGTACTTC. This gives the protein CASRLTTSVPQTQYF. The chain couples TRBV6-5 to TRBJ2-5; 7 nucleotides line up with TRBD2. V was clipped by 6 bases and J by 6 bases; unmatched bases: 13. The length of the CDR3 is 15 residues. CDR1 and CDR2 (germline): MNHEY, SVGAGI.

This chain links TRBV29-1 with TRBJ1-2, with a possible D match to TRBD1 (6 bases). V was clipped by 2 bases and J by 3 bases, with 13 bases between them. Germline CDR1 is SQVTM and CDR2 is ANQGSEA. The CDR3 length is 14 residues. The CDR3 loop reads CSVERGGVHYGYTF. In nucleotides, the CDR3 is TGCAGCGTTGAACGCGGGGGCGTGCACTATGGCTACACCTTC.

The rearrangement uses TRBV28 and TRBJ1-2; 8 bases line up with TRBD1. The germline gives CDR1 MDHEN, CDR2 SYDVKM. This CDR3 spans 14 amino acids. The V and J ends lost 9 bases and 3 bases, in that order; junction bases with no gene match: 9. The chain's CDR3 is CASKGQGLYYGYTF. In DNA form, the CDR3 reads TGTGCCAGTAAAGGACAGGGATTATACTATGGCTACACCTTC.

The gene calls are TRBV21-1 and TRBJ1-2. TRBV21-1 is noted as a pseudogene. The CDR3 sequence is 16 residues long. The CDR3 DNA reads TGTGCCAGCATTCTCCCACCCGGGGGGCGGGACTATGGCTACACCTTC. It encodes CASILPPGGRDYGYTF.

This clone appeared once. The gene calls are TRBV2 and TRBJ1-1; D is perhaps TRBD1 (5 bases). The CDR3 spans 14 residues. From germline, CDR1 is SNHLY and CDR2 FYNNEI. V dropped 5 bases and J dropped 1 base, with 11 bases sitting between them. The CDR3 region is CASSIQGRNTEAFF. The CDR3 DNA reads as TGTGCCAGCAGTATCCAGGGCCGGAACACTGAAGCTTTCTTT.

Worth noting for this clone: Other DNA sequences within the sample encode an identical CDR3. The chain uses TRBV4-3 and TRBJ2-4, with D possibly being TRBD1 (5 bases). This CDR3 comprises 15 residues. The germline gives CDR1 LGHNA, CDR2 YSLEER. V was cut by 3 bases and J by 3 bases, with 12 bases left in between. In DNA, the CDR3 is TGCGCCAGCAGCCAGACCAGGGTAGTCAAAAACATTCAGTACTTC. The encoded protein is CASSQTRVVKNIQYF.

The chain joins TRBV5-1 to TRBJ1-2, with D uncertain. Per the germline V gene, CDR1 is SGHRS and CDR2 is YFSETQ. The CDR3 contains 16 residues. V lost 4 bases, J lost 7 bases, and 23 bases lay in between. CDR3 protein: CASSLQSASLAFGYTF. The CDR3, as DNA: TGCGCCAGCAGCCTTCAGTCGGCCTCCTTAGCATTTGGCTACACCTTC.

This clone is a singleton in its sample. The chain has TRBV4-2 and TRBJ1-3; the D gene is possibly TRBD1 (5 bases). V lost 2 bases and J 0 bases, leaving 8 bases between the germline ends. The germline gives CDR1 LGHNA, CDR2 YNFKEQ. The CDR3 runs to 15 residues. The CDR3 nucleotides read TGTGCCAGCAGCCAACCCGACAGCTCTGGAAACACCATATATTTT. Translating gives CASSQPDSSGNTIYF.

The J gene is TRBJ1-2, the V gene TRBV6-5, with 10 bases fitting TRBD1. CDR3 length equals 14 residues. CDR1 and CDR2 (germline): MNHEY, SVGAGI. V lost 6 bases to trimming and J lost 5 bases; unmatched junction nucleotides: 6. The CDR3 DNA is TGTGCCAGCAGAGGCCGGGACAGGGGATATGGCTACACCTTC. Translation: CASRGRDRGYGYTF.

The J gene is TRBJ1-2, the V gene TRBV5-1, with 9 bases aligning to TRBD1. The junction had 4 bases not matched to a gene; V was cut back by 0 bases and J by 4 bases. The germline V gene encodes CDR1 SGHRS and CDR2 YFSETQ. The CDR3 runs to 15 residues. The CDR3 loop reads CASSLDRGLIYGYTF. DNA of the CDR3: TGCGCCAGCAGCTTGGACAGGGGGCTTATCTATGGCTACACCTTC.

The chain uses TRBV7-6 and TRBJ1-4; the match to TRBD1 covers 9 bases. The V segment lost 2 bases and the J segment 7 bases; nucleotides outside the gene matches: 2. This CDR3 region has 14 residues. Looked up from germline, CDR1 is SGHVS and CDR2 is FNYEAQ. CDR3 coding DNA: TGTGCCAGCAGCTTACGACAGGGGGGTGAAAAACTGTTTTTT. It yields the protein CASSLRQGGEKLFF.

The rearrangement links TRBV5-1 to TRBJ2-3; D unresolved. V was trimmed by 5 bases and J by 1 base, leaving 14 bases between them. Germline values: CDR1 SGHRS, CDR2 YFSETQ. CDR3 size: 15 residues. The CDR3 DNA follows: TGCGCCAGCAGTCCGGTGGTGGTTCGCACAGATACGCAGTATTTT. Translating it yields CASSPVVVRTDTQYF.

CDR3 nucleotide sequence: TGTGCCAGCAGCTTAGTTAGCAGGGGATATGGCTACACCTTC. Its protein product is CASSLVSRGYGYTF. The V and J genes are TRBV7-2 and TRBJ1-2; possible D gene TRBD1, 6 bases. V lost 1 base to trimming and J lost 5 bases, with 11 bases between them. This CDR3 contains 14 residues. The germline gives CDR1 SGHTA, CDR2 FQGNSA.

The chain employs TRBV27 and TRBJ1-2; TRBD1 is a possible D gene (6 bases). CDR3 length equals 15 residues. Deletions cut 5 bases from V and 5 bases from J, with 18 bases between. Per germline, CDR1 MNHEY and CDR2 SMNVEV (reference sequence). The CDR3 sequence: CASSPRTALRYGYTF. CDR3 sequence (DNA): TGTGCCAGCAGTCCTCGGACAGCACTTCGGTATGGCTACACCTTC.

CDR3 protein: CASCPGVPGYEKLFF. The CDR3 coding sequence is TGCGCCAGCTGCCCGGGGGTGCCAGGGTATGAAAAACTGTTTTTT. The chain links TRBV5-1 to TRBJ1-4, with D possibly matching TRBD1 (5 bases). CDR1 is SGHRS and CDR2 is YFSETQ in the germline V gene. Deletions cut 7 bases from V and 6 bases from J, with 19 bases between. The CDR3 has 15 residues.